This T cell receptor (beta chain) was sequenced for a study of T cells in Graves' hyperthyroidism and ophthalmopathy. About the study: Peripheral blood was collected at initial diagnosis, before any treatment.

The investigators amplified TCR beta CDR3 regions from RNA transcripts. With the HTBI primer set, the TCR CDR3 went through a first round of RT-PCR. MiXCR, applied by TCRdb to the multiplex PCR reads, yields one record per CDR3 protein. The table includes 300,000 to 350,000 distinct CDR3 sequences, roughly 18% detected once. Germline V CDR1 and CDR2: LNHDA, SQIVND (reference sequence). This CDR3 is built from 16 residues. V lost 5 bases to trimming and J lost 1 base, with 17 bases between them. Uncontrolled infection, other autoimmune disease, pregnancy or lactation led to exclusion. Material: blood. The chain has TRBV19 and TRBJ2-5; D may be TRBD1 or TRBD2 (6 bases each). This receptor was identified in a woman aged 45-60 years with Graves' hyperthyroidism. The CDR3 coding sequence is TGTGCCAGTAGTTGGGGGACGGGGGCTTCCCAAGAGACCCAGTACTTC. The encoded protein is CASSWGTGASQETQYF.